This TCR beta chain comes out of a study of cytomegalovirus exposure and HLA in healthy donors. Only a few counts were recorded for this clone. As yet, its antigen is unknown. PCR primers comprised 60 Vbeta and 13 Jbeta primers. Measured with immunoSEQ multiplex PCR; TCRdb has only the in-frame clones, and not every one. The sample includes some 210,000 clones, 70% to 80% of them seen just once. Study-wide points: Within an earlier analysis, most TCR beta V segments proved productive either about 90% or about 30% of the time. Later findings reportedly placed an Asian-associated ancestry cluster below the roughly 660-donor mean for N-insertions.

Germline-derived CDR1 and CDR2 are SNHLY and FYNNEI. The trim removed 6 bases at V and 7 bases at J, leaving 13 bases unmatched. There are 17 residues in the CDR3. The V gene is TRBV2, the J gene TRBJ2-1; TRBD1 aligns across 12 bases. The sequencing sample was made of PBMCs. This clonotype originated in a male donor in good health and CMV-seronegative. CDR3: CASREIPGQGATNEQFF. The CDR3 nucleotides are TGTGCCAGCAGAGAGATACCGGGACAGGGGGCGACTAATGAGCAGTTCTTC.